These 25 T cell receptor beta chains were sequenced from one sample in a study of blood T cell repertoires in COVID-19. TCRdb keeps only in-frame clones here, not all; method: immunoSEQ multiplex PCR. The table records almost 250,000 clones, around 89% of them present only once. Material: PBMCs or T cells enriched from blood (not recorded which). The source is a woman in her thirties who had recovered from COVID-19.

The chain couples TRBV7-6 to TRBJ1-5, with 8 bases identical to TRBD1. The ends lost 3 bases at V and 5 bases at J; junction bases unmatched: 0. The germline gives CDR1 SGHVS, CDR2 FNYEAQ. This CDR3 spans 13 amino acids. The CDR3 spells CASSLDRDQPQHF. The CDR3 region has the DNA TGTGCCAGCAGCTTGGACAGGGATCAGCCCCAGCATTTT.

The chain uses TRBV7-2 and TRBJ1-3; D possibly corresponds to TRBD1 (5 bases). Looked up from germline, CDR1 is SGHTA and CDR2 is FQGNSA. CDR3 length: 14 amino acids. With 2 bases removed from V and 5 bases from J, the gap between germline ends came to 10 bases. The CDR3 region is CASSLTAGRNTIYF. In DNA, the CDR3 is TGTGCCAGCAGCTTAACGGCAGGGAGAAACACCATATATTTT.

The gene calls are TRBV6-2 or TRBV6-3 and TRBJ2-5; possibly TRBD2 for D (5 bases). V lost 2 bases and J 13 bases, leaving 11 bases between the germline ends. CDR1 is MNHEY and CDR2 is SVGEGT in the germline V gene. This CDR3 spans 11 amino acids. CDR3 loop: CASSYGRVGYF. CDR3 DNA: TGTGCCAGCAGTTACGGGCGGGTGGGGTACTTC.

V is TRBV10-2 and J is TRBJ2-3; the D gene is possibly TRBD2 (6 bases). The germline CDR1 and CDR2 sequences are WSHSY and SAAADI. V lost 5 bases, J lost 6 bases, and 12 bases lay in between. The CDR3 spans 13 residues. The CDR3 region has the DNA TGCGCCAGCAGTTCCCAGCGGGCCGATACGCAGTATTTT. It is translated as CASSSQRADTQYF.

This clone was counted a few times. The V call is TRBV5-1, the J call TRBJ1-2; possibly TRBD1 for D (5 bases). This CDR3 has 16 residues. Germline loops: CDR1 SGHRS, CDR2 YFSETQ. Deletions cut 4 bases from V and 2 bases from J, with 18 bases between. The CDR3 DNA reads TGCGCCAGCAGCCCCGGAGCGGGGGTTGCAAACTATGGCTACACCTTC. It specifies CASSPGAGVANYGYTF.

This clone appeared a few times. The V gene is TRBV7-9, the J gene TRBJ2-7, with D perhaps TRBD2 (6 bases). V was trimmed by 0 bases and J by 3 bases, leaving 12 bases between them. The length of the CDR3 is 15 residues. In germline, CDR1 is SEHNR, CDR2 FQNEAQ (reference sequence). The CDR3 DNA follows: TGTGCCAGCAGCTTAGCTTCACTAGCCAGCTACGAGCAGTACTTC. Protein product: CASSLASLASYEQYF. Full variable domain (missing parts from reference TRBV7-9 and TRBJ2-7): DTGVSQNPRHKITKRGQNVTFRCDPISEHNRLYWYRQTLGQGPEFLTYFQNEAQLEKSRLLSDRFSAERPKGSFSTLEIQRTEQGDSAMYLCASSLASLASYEQYFGPGTRLTVT.

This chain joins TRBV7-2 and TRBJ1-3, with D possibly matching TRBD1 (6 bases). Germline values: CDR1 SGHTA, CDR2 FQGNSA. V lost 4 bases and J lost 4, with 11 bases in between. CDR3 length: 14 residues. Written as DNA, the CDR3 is TGTGCCAGCAGCTACAGGACAGACGGAAACACCATATATTTT. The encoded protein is CASSYRTDGNTIYF.

The CDR3 region has the DNA TGTGCCAGCAGCCAAGATGCGGCGGCAGATACGCAGTATTTT. Encoded protein: CASSQDAAADTQYF. The chain is built from TRBV3-1 (or the pseudogene TRBV3-2) and TRBJ2-3; D gene uncertain. The CDR3 loop spans 14 amino acids. The V and J ends lost 0 bases and 4 bases respectively, with 8 bases between them. Germline-derived CDR1 and CDR2 are LGHDT and YNNKEL (reference sequence).

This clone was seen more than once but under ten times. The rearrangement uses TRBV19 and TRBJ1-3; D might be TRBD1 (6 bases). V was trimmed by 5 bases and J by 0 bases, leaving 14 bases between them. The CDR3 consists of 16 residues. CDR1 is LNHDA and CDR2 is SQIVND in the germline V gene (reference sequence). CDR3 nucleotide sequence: TGTGCCAGTAGTCCTGGGACACCATTCTCTGGAAACACCATATATTTT. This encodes CASSPGTPFSGNTIYF.

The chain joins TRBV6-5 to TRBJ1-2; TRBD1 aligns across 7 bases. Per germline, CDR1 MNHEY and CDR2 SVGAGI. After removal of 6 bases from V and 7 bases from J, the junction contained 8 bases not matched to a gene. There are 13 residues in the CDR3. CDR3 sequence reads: CASRSGQVFGYTF. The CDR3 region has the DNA TGTGCCAGCAGGTCAGGACAGGTTTTTGGCTACACCTTC.

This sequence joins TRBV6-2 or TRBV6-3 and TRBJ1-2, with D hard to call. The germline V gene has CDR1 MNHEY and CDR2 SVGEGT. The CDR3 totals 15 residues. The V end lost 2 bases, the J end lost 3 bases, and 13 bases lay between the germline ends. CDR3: CASSYVGFSDYGYTF. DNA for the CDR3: TGTGCCAGCAGTTACGTAGGATTCAGCGACTATGGCTACACCTTC.

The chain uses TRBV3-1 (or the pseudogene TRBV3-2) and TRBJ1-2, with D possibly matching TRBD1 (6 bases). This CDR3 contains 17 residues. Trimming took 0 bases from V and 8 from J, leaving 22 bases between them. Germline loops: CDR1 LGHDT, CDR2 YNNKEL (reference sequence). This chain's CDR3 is CASSQEQRQEVFRGYTF. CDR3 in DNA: TGTGCCAGCAGCCAAGAACAGCGACAGGAGGTATTCCGCGGCTACACCTTC.

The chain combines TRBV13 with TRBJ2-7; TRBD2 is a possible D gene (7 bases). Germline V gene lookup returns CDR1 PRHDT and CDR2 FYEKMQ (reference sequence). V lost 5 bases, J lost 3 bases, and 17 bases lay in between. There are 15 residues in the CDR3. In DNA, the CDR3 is TGTGCCAGCAGCCCAATAGGGGGGGGCCACTACGAGCAGTACTTC. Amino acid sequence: CASSPIGGGHYEQYF.

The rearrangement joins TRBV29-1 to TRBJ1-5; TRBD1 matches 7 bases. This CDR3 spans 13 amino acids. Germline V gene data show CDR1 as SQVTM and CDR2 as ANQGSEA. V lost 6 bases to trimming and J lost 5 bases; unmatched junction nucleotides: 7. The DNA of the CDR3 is TGCAGCGTGGCGACAGGGCTGGATCAGCCCCAGCATTTT. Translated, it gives CSVATGLDQPQHF.

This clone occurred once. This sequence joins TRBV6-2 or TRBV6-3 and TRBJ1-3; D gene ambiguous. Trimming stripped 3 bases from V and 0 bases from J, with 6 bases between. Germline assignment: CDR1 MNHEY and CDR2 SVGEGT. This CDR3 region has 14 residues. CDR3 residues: CASSYKSSGNTIYF. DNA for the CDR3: TGTGCCAGCAGTTATAAATCCTCTGGAAACACCATATATTTT.

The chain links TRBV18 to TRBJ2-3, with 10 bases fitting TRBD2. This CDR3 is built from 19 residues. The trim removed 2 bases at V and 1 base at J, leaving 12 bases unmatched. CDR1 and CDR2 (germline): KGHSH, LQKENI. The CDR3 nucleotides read TGTGCCAGCTCACCAGAGAACAGCGGGAGGGTGTCTGGCACAGATACGCAGTATTTT. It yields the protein CASSPENSGRVSGTDTQYF.

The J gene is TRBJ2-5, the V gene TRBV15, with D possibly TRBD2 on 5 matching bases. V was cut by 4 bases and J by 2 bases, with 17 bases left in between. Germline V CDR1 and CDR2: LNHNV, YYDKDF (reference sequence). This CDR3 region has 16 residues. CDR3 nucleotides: TGTGCCACCAGCAAGCTGGACTCAGCGCCTCAAGAGACCCAGTACTTC. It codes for CATSKLDSAPQETQYF.

As DNA, the CDR3 is TGTGCCAGCAGCGTAGTGCCGGGGGGCACCACAGATACGCAGTATTTT. Translated: CASSVVPGGTTDTQYF. This chain links TRBV9 with TRBJ2-3; D might be TRBD2 (7 bases). CDR3 length: 16 residues. Trimming shortened V by 0 bases and J by 2 bases, and 13 bases separated the two germline ends. CDR1 and CDR2 (germline): SGDLS, YYNGEE.

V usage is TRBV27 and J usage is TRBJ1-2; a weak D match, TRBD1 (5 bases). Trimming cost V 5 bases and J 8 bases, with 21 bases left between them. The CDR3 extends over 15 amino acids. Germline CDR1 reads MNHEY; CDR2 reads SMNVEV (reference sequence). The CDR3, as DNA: TGTGCCAGCAGTCCAAACGTTCAGGGAACTAAAGGCTACACCTTC. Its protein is CASSPNVQGTKGYTF.

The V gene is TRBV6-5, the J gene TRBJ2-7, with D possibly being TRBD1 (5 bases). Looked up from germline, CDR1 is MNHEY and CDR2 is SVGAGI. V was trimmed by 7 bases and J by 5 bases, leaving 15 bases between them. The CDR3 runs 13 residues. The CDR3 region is CASTLGQYDEQYF. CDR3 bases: TGTGCCAGCACCCTGGGGCAGTACGACGAGCAGTACTTC.

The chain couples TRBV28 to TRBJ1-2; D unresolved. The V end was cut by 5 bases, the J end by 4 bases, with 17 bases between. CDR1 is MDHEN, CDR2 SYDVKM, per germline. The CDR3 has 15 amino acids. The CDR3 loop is CASSPRALTLYGYTF. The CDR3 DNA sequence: TGTGCCAGCAGTCCAAGAGCATTAACTCTCTATGGCTACACCTTC.

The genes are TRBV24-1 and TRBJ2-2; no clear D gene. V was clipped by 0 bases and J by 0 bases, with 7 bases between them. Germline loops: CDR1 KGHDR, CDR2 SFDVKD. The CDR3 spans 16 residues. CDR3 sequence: CATSDLTAPNTGELFF. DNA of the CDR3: TGTGCCACCAGTGATTTGACAGCCCCGAACACCGGGGAGCTGTTTTTT.

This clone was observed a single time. Here the CDR3 DNA reads TGTGCCATCAGTGAGTCTCGGGGAGGGAACACTGAAGCTTTCTTT. This gives the protein CAISESRGGNTEAFF. V gene TRBV10-3 combines with J gene TRBJ1-1; D ambiguous. Trimming stripped 0 bases from V and 1 base from J, with 9 bases between. CDR3 size: 15 residues. Germline lookup yields CDR1 ENHRY and CDR2 SYGVKD.

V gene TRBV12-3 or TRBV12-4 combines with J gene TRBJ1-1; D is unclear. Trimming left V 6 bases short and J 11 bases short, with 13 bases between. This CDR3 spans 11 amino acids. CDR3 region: CASSSYSFAFF. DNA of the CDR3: TGTGCCAGCAGCTCCTACTCTTTTGCTTTCTTT.

CDR3 bases: TGTGCCAGCACCCTGACAGGGACCTATGGCTACACCTTC. It specifies CASTLTGTYGYTF. The J gene is TRBJ1-2, the V gene TRBV6-5; 7 bases fit TRBD1. The trim removed 7 bases at V and 4 bases at J, leaving 6 bases unmatched. Germline V gene sequence: CDR1 MNHEY, CDR2 SVGAGI. The CDR3 runs 13 residues.